These 5 T cell receptor beta chains came from one sample sequenced in a study of OX40 agonist ivuxolimab in advanced cancers. TCRdb's copy holds only in-frame clones and misses some; the assay was immunoSEQ multiplex PCR. The sample records around 60,000 clones, roughly 80% being singletons. Sequencing used CD4+ or CD8+ T cells sorted from blood, obtained in a trial of the OX40 agonist ivuxolimab. All receptors derive from an adult with an advanced solid tumor such as melanoma, head and neck, liver or kidney cancer.

The rearrangement uses TRBV15 and TRBJ1-1, with D perhaps TRBD1 (6 bases). The CDR3 extends over 13 amino acids. Looked up from germline, CDR1 is LNHNV and CDR2 is YYDKDF (reference sequence). The germline V and J ends were trimmed by 9 bases and 4 bases, with 15 bases remaining between them. CDR3 nucleotides: TGTGCCACTAGGTACAGGGTGGGCACTGAAGCTTTCTTT. This sequence encodes CATRYRVGTEAFF.

CDR3 nucleotides: TGTGCCAGCAGCTTAGATGGGGGGTTGGGTGCCACTGAAGCTTTCTTT. Translation gives CASSLDGGLGATEAFF. The chain uses TRBV7-9 and TRBJ1-1; perhaps TRBD1 as D (5 bases). CDR1 is SEHNR and CDR2 is FQNEAQ in the germline V gene (reference sequence). Trimming took 1 base from V and 4 from J, leaving 16 bases between them. The CDR3 sequence is 16 residues long.

The chain recombines TRBV2 with TRBJ1-2, with D unresolved. Trimming pared 5 bases from V and 5 bases from J, leaving 12 bases between. CDR1 is SNHLY, CDR2 FYNNEI, per germline. This CDR3 has 13 amino acids. The CDR3 nucleotides are TGTGCCAGCAGTACCGGGCCGAGGTATGGCTACACCTTC. It specifies CASSTGPRYGYTF.

The genes are TRBV7-8 and TRBJ2-7, with 9 positions matching TRBD2. J was trimmed by 0 bases and V by 6 bases; bases with no gene match: 6. Looked up from germline, CDR1 is SGHVS and CDR2 is FQNEAQ. CDR3 length equals 15 residues. The CDR3 region has the DNA TGTGCCAGCAGTTCCGGACTAGCGATCTCCTACGAGCAGTACTTC. This codes for CASSSGLAISYEQYF.

CDR3 amino acids: CASSPPLDYNEQFF. In nucleotides, the CDR3 is TGTGCCAGCAGCCCCCCCCTGGATTACAATGAGCAGTTCTTC. This chain uses TRBV5-6 with TRBJ2-1; D remains ambiguous. Trimming shortened V by 4 bases and J by 4 bases, and 12 bases separated the two germline ends. Germline-derived CDR1 and CDR2 are SGHDT and YYEEEE. CDR3 length equals 14 residues.